The T cell receptor (beta chain) described here comes from a study of T cell repertoires in cytomegalovirus infection. Study summary: Researchers turned to recently identified HLA-C-restricted CMV epitopes as well as well-studied HLA-B-restricted ones. From public TCR beta signatures came an indication of both CMV infection and matching HLA type. Overall study results and limits: Cumulated frequencies of public TCR beta families served to identify carriers of CMV plus the relevant HLA. The ex vivo response showed dominance by HLA-C-restricted CMV-specific TCR beta clonotypes.

In its sample, this clonotype was seen a few times. Its antigen is currently unknown. TCRdb analysed the reads with MiXCR anew, one entry per CDR3 protein. Of 250,000 to 300,000 distinct CDR3 sequences in the sample, around 20% are singletons; the top ten hold roughly a fifth. The source of this sequence is a human donor in good health (CMV status not recorded). Some clones in this sample may be carry-over from other donors' samples. Specimen: cultured PBMCs, collected from culture after CMV antigen stimulation.

The DNA for the CDR3 is TGCGCCAGCAGCCAAAGGGGGGGGGGTGAGCAGTTCTTC. Protein: CASSQRGGGEQFF. The chain combines TRBV4-3 with TRBJ2-1; perhaps TRBD2 as D (7 bases). Germline CDR1 LGHNA, CDR2 YSLEER. This CDR3 spans 13 amino acids. Trimming removed 2 bases from V and 9 bases from J, with 11 bases in between.